The clone carrying this T cell receptor beta chain was picked up a small number of times. The CDR3 sequence is 13 residues long. V gave up 2 bases and J gave up 2 bases, with 10 bases separating them. The germline V gene has CDR1 DFQATT and CDR2 SNEGSKA (reference sequence). RNA transcripts were the template, and TCR beta CDR3 regions were amplified from them. HTBI primers primed a first-round RT-PCR, and a second-round multiplex PCR followed. MiXCR, run by TCRdb on the multiplex PCR reads, gives a single entry per CDR3 protein. In the table there are 650,000 to 900,000 distinct CDR3 sequences, 40% of which are singletons. The data stem from a study of Graves' ophthalmopathy and Graves' hyperthyroidism.

This chain joins TRBV20-1 and TRBJ2-7; possible D gene TRBD2, 5 bases. This clonotype originated in an adult man with Graves' ophthalmopathy. The sequenced material came from peripheral blood. CDR3 residues: CSARHTRAYEQYF. CDR3 nucleotides: TGCAGTGCTAGACATACTAGGGCCTACGAGCAGTACTTC.